This entry lists 10 T cell receptor beta chains sequenced from one sample in a study of blood T cell repertoires in COVID-19. Profiling relied on immunoSEQ multiplex PCR, and the TCRdb table lists in-frame clones only, not all of them. The profile covers approximately 170,000 clones, with roughly 85% appearing a single time and around 17% taken by the ten largest. The specimen sequenced was PBMCs or T cells enriched from blood (not recorded which). These receptors all come from a woman in her 70s in a cohort exposed to, infected with or recovered from COVID-19 (not recorded which).

V is TRBV7-6 and J is TRBJ2-6; no firm D call. This CDR3 is 14 amino acids long. The V gene lost 1 base and the J gene lost 1 base, with 2 bases spanning the gap. CDR1 and CDR2 (germline): SGHVS, FNYEAQ. The CDR3 spells CASSLVSGANVLTF. CDR3 DNA: TGTGCCAGCAGCTTAGTATCTGGGGCCAACGTCCTGACTTTC.

The chain has TRBV11-2 and TRBJ2-3; 8 nucleotides align to TRBD2. V was clipped by 5 bases and J by 0 bases; unmatched bases: 7. Germline assignment: CDR1 SGHAT and CDR2 FQNNGV. CDR3 length: 16 residues. The CDR3 DNA reads as TGTGCCAGCAGCAGAGCTAGCGGGTCTAGCACAGATACGCAGTATTTT. Residues: CASSRASGSSTDTQYF.

V is TRBV5-1 and J is TRBJ1-3, with D possibly matching TRBD1 (5 bases). Germline CDR1 is SGHRS and CDR2 is YFSETQ. V was clipped by 2 bases and J by 5 bases, with 11 bases between them. There are 14 residues in the CDR3. This CDR3 reads CASSFGTERNTIYF. CDR3 nucleotide sequence: TGCGCCAGCAGCTTCGGGACTGAACGAAACACCATATATTTT.

V and J are TRBV27 and TRBJ2-1, with TRBD1 as a possible D gene (8 bases). The CDR3 consists of 15 residues. Trimming left V 4 bases short and J 5 bases short, with 15 bases between. CDR1 MNHEY and CDR2 SMNVEV come from the germline V gene (reference sequence). As DNA, the CDR3 is TGTGCCAGCAGTTACAACAGGGGGGGGGACAATGAGCAGTTCTTC. Its translation: CASSYNRGGDNEQFF.

The chain combines TRBV7-2 with TRBJ2-7, with 7 bases that match TRBD2. CDR1 is SGHTA and CDR2 is FQGNSA in the germline V gene. V shed 5 bases, J shed 2 bases, and the junction held 3 bases outside the gene matches. The CDR3 totals 13 residues. CDR3 nucleotide sequence: TGTGCCAGCAGCGTGGGACTAACCTACGAGCAGTACTTC. It is translated as CASSVGLTYEQYF.

The chain employs TRBV10-2 and TRBJ2-1, with D perhaps TRBD2 (6 bases). Trimming took off 11 bases at V and 5 bases at J, with 10 bases between the two ends. Germline V lookup: CDR1 WSHSY, CDR2 SAAADI. This CDR3 is built from 11 residues. CDR3 bases: TGCGCCGGAGGGCGGGACAATGAGCAGTTCTTC. It codes for CAGGRDNEQFF.

This clone was recorded once. In DNA form, the CDR3 reads TGTGCCAGCAGTTCCCCATCCTACTACGAGCAGTACTTC. Amino acids: CASSSPSYYEQYF. The rearrangement joins TRBV5-5 to TRBJ2-7; D is unclear. The germline V and J ends were trimmed by 5 bases and 3 bases, with 12 bases remaining between them. From germline, CDR1 is SGHKS and CDR2 YYEKEE (reference sequence). This CDR3 has 13 amino acids.

V gene TRBV4-3 combines with J gene TRBJ2-3; TRBD2 matches at 7 bases. J lost 0 bases, V lost 2 bases, and 2 bases had no gene match. This CDR3 contains 15 residues. Per germline, CDR1 LGHNA and CDR2 YSLEER. The CDR3 sequence: CASSQSSGSTDTQYF. As DNA, the CDR3 is TGCGCCAGCAGCCAATCTAGCGGAAGCACAGATACGCAGTATTTT.

CDR3 sequence reads: CASSLVPLGRNFYNEQFF. CDR3 sequence (DNA): TGTGCCAGCAGCTTAGTCCCCTTGGGGCGGAACTTCTACAATGAGCAGTTCTTC. The chain links TRBV7-9 to TRBJ2-1; a weak D match, TRBD1 (5 bases). Per the germline V gene, CDR1 is SEHNR and CDR2 is FQNEAQ (reference sequence). The ends were cut back, 1 base at V and 3 bases at J, with 19 bases in the middle. The CDR3 is made up of 18 amino acids.

This chain joins TRBV5-1 and TRBJ1-6; 9 bases align to TRBD1. From germline, CDR1 is SGHRS and CDR2 YFSETQ. V lost 4 bases to trimming and J lost 0 bases; unmatched junction nucleotides: 8. The CDR3 loop spans 18 amino acids. CDR3 sequence (DNA): TGCGCCAGCAGCGCAGCCGGGACAGGGAGCTCCTATAATTCACCCCTCCACTTT. This encodes CASSAAGTGSSYNSPLHF.